This TCR beta chain emerged from a study of T-cell memory formation after mild COVID-19. Constant-segment primers were used for 5'RACE, and the resulting TCR alpha and TCR beta cDNA libraries carried sample barcodes and UMIs. TCRdb reanalysed the 5' RACE reads using MiXCR and keeps one entry per CDR3 protein. The data contain just under 150,000 distinct CDR3 sequences, roughly a fifth of them singletons. The CDR3 runs 15 residues. CDR1 and CDR2 (germline): SGHKS, YYEKEE (reference sequence). V was trimmed by 4 bases and J by 5 bases, leaving 18 bases between them. V usage is TRBV5-5 and J usage is TRBJ1-1; D is unclear. This TCR was recovered from an adult woman who had mild COVID-19 (a few samples of this study predate the infection). Cell type and time point are not known. Sequencing input: PBMCs or a T cell subset sorted from them (not recorded which). The CDR3 nucleotides are TGTGCCAGCAGCCCCGGACTCTCTCAAAGGACTGAAGCTTTCTTT. Its protein product is CASSPGLSQRTEAFF.